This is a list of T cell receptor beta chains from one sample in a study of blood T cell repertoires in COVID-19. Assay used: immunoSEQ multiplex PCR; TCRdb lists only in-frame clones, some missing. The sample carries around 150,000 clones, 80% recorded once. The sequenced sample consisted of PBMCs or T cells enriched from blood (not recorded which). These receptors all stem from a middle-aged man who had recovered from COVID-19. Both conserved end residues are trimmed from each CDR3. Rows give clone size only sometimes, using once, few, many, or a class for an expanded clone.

cdr3_aa: ASSEGRTD
clone_size: few
v_call: TRBV2
j_call: TRBJ1-2

cdr3_aa: ASTQGRGGSYEQY
clone_size: NA
v_call: TRBV3-1/TRBV3-2
j_call: TRBJ2-7

cdr3_aa: AWSVGTGVGEAF
clone_size: NA
v_call: TRBV30
j_call: TRBJ1-1

cdr3_aa: AISDGLPTIGNEQF
clone_size: NA
v_call: TRBV10-3
j_call: TRBJ2-1

cdr3_aa: ASSQTGDNQPQH
clone_size: few
v_call: TRBV7-3
j_call: TRBJ1-5

cdr3_aa: ASKVYRETGELF
clone_size: NA
v_call: TRBV6-5
j_call: TRBJ2-2

cdr3_aa: ASSNTGGSGNTIY
clone_size: NA
v_call: TRBV7-3
j_call: TRBJ1-3

cdr3_aa: ASSRSGYNEQF
clone_size: NA
v_call: TRBV6-5
j_call: TRBJ2-1

cdr3_aa: AIPGQGKETQY
clone_size: NA
v_call: TRBV7-6
j_call: TRBJ2-5

cdr3_aa: ASSPPPGQGTGELF
clone_size: NA
v_call: TRBV4-1
j_call: TRBJ2-2

cdr3_aa: ASSISRGNTEAF
clone_size: NA
v_call: TRBV19
j_call: TRBJ1-1

cdr3_aa: ASSMREGDTQY
clone_size: NA
v_call: TRBV19
j_call: TRBJ2-3

cdr3_aa: SVVASGGAGNEQF
clone_size: NA
v_call: TRBV29-1
j_call: TRBJ2-1

cdr3_aa: ASSPDRGWTEAF
clone_size: NA
v_call: TRBV7-9
j_call: TRBJ1-1

cdr3_aa: ASTRTGTGAYGEQF
clone_size: NA
v_call: TRBV5-1
j_call: TRBJ2-1

cdr3_aa: ASSSWDRGHTEAF
clone_size: NA
v_call: TRBV7-9
j_call: TRBJ1-1

cdr3_aa: ASSTVYGYT
clone_size: NA
v_call: TRBV19
j_call: TRBJ1-2

cdr3_aa: ASCGGTREAQY
clone_size: NA
v_call: TRBV2
j_call: TRBJ2-5

cdr3_aa: ASSRSPNYEQY
clone_size: NA
v_call: TRBV4-1
j_call: TRBJ2-7

cdr3_aa: ASSIGGVGNQPQH
clone_size: NA
v_call: TRBV19
j_call: TRBJ1-5

cdr3_aa: ASSEALGTGGEKLF
clone_size: NA
v_call: TRBV6-1
j_call: TRBJ1-4

cdr3_aa: ASSVEQGYGYT
clone_size: NA
v_call: TRBV9
j_call: TRBJ1-2

cdr3_aa: ASRGRETQY
clone_size: NA
v_call: TRBV30
j_call: TRBJ2-5

cdr3_aa: AWNVKESSGNTIY
clone_size: NA
v_call: TRBV30
j_call: TRBJ1-3

cdr3_aa: ASSPDWASEAF
clone_size: few
v_call: TRBV3-1/TRBV3-2
j_call: TRBJ1-1

cdr3_aa: ATTKGQGNYGYT
clone_size: NA
v_call: TRBV15
j_call: TRBJ1-2

cdr3_aa: ASSPPDRLNTEAF
clone_size: NA
v_call: TRBV19
j_call: TRBJ1-1

cdr3_aa: ASSLAMGTGMDGVGSYNEQF
clone_size: NA
v_call: TRBV5-1
j_call: TRBJ2-1

cdr3_aa: AWSGLLANYGYT
clone_size: NA
v_call: TRBV30
j_call: TRBJ1-2

cdr3_aa: ASSLAGGPWGADTQY
clone_size: many
v_call: TRBV9
j_call: TRBJ2-3

cdr3_aa: ASSYTPGQGTI
clone_size: NA
v_call: TRBV2
j_call: TRBJ1-2

cdr3_aa: ASTQGYGTQY
clone_size: NA
v_call: TRBV28
j_call: TRBJ2-5

cdr3_aa: ASSRTGQGGETQY
clone_size: NA
v_call: TRBV5-1
j_call: TRBJ2-5

cdr3_aa: AIRTSGGIDEQF
clone_size: NA
v_call: TRBV10-3
j_call: TRBJ2-1

cdr3_aa: ASVAGGMNTEAF
clone_size: NA
v_call: TRBV19
j_call: TRBJ1-1

cdr3_aa: ASSPQETQY
clone_size: NA
v_call: TRBV7-6
j_call: TRBJ2-5

cdr3_aa: ASTLDRSYYGYT
clone_size: once
v_call: TRBV6-5
j_call: TRBJ1-2

cdr3_aa: ASSVVEQPGNEQF
clone_size: NA
v_call: TRBV9
j_call: TRBJ2-1

cdr3_aa: ATSDGQASGANVLT
clone_size: NA
v_call: TRBV24-1
j_call: TRBJ2-6

cdr3_aa: ASSQVSGVTHNEQF
clone_size: NA
v_call: TRBV7-9
j_call: TRBJ2-1

cdr3_aa: SVLKVDRNTEAF
clone_size: NA
v_call: TRBV29-1
j_call: TRBJ1-1

cdr3_aa: ASENRQGVYGYT
clone_size: NA
v_call: TRBV6-5
j_call: TRBJ1-2

cdr3_aa: SVEGQAGGYGYT
clone_size: NA
v_call: TRBV29-1
j_call: TRBJ1-2

cdr3_aa: SAGGTGITTSYGYT
clone_size: NA
v_call: TRBV29-1
j_call: TRBJ1-2

cdr3_aa: ASSVAAGQDTYNEQF
clone_size: NA
v_call: TRBV9
j_call: TRBJ2-1

cdr3_aa: ASSLQSSGNRF
clone_size: NA
v_call: TRBV7-3
j_call: TRBJ2-1

cdr3_aa: ATSDPGQDGKNIQY
clone_size: NA
v_call: TRBV24-1
j_call: TRBJ2-4

cdr3_aa: ASSPGRAQPQH
clone_size: NA
v_call: TRBV5-6
j_call: TRBJ1-5

cdr3_aa: ASSLRGQGAISSYNEQF
clone_size: NA
v_call: TRBV7-8
j_call: TRBJ2-1

cdr3_aa: ASGLVLSGANYGYT
clone_size: NA
v_call: TRBV12-5
j_call: TRBJ1-2

cdr3_aa: ASSPGTGQETQY
clone_size: NA
v_call: TRBV6-5
j_call: TRBJ2-5

cdr3_aa: ASSLVWGGTQY
clone_size: NA
v_call: TRBV12-3/TRBV12-4
j_call: TRBJ2-3

cdr3_aa: ASSSDSNSPLH
clone_size: NA
v_call: TRBV25-1
j_call: TRBJ1-6

cdr3_aa: ASSRNGQGLDEQY
clone_size: NA
v_call: TRBV4-1
j_call: TRBJ2-7

cdr3_aa: ASSPQTGVYNEQF
clone_size: NA
v_call: TRBV3-1/TRBV3-2
j_call: TRBJ2-1